Presented here are 32 T cell receptor beta chains from one specimen sequenced in a study of cytomegalovirus exposure and HLA in healthy donors. Both 60 Vbeta primers and 13 Jbeta primers went into the PCR. Measured with immunoSEQ multiplex PCR; TCRdb has only the in-frame clones, and not every one. The table has roughly 100,000 clones, roughly four fifths seen once. Sequences were obtained from PBMCs. Source of these receptors: a middle-aged man in good health and CMV-seronegative.

The chain couples TRBV28 to TRBJ2-7; 11 bases align to TRBD2. The J segment lost 6 bases and the V segment lost 5 bases, leaving 12 bases of the junction unmatched. There are 16 residues in the CDR3. In germline, CDR1 is MDHEN, CDR2 SYDVKM. The CDR3 loop is CASSILTSGGLSEQYF. In DNA, the CDR3 is TGTGCCAGCAGTATCCTTACTAGCGGGGGCCTCAGCGAGCAGTACTTC.

The rearrangement uses TRBV6-6 and TRBJ2-7; 8 positions match TRBD1. The germline CDR1 and CDR2 sequences are MNHNY and SVGAGI (reference sequence). This CDR3 comprises 14 residues. V lost 3 bases and J lost 3; bases outside the gene matches: 4. The CDR3 here is CASSYAGQGYEQYF. DNA of the CDR3: TGTGCCAGCAGTTATGCCGGACAGGGCTACGAGCAGTACTTC.

The rearrangement uses TRBV19 and TRBJ2-7, with 9 bases fitting TRBD2. This CDR3 has 14 residues. With V trimmed by 5 bases and J by 6 bases, 8 bases remained unmatched. Germline V gives CDR1 LNHDA, CDR2 SQIVND (reference sequence). The CDR3 DNA reads TGTGCCAGTAGTGCGGGGGGGGTTTTCGGCGAGCAGTACTTC. Amino acids: CASSAGGVFGEQYF.

In this sample, this clone turned up a few times. This chain connects TRBV5-6 to TRBJ1-1, with D possibly TRBD1 on 6 matching bases. The CDR3 runs 13 residues. Germline V CDR1 and CDR2: SGHDT, YYEEEE. Trimming shortened V by 2 bases and J by 13 bases, and 18 bases separated the two germline ends. The CDR3 reads CASSFEGHLNGFF. For the CDR3, the DNA is TGTGCCAGCAGCTTCGAGGGACACCTTAATGGTTTCTTT.

The chain links TRBV11-3 to TRBJ2-2; TRBD1 matches at 8 bases. The germline gives CDR1 SGHNT, CDR2 YENEEA. The V gene end was trimmed by 2 bases and the J gene end by 5 bases; junction bases not matched to a gene: 7. CDR3 size: 16 residues. CDR3: CASSLSSTGDTGELFF. CDR3 DNA: TGTGCCAGCAGCTTATCGTCGACAGGGGATACCGGGGAGCTGTTTTTT.

Only one count was recorded for this clone. The chain has TRBV19 and TRBJ2-1, with D possibly matching TRBD2 (5 bases). Germline assignment: CDR1 LNHDA and CDR2 SQIVND (reference sequence). This CDR3 has 14 residues. V dropped 7 bases and J dropped 0 bases, with 10 bases sitting between them. This chain's CDR3 is CASNEGPSYNEQFF. For the CDR3, the DNA is TGTGCCAGTAACGAGGGCCCCTCCTACAATGAGCAGTTCTTC.

This clone was picked up a small number of times. V is TRBV7-9 and J is TRBJ2-7, with TRBD1 as a possible D gene (5 bases). Germline-derived CDR1 and CDR2 are SEHNR and FQNEAQ (reference sequence). The CDR3 is 14 residues long. Trimming took off 1 base at V and 0 bases at J, with 7 bases between the two ends. Written as DNA, the CDR3 is TGTGCCAGCAGCTTAGGACAGAGCTCCTACGAGCAGTACTTC. Its protein product is CASSLGQSSYEQYF.

The V gene is TRBV30, the J gene TRBJ1-1, with D possibly matching TRBD1 (5 bases). The CDR3 totals 15 residues. Germline CDR1 and CDR2: GTSNPN and SVGIG (reference sequence). V was clipped by 3 bases and J by 0 bases, with 14 bases between them. The CDR3 DNA follows: TGTGCCTGGAGCCGCCGGACATATTTGAACACTGAAGCTTTCTTT. Amino acids: CAWSRRTYLNTEAFF.

This clone came up once. The CDR3 reads CASIRALGGTSGGRRETQYF. The DNA for the CDR3 is TGTGCCAGCATCCGGGCCCTTGGAGGGACTAGCGGGGGGAGGAGAGAGACCCAGTACTTC. V gene TRBV5-4 combines with J gene TRBJ2-5; 15 bases map to TRBD2. Germline CDR1 reads SGHNT; CDR2 reads YYREEE (reference sequence). Germline trimming cut 6 bases from V and 4 bases from J; bases unmatched to any gene: 19. The CDR3 totals 20 residues. Full variable domain (outside the CDR3, taken from reference TRBV5-4 and TRBJ2-5): ETGVTQSPTHLIKTRGQQVTLRCSSQSGHNTVSWYQQALGQGPQFIFQYYREEENGRGNFPPRFSGLQFPNYSSELNVNALELDDSALYLCASIRALGGTSGGRRETQYFGPGTRLLVL.

The CDR3 DNA follows: TGTGCCAGCAGTTTCGGGAACTCCTATAATTCACCCCTCCACTTT. Translated: CASSFGNSYNSPLHF. The V gene is TRBV27, the J gene TRBJ1-6; the D is unclear. Germline CDR1 and CDR2: MNHEY and SMNVEV (reference sequence). V was clipped by 3 bases and J by 0 bases, with 6 bases between them. The CDR3 contains 15 residues.

This clone was observed a single time. The rearrangement joins TRBV9 to TRBJ2-5; 7 nucleotides match TRBD1. With V trimmed by 0 bases and J by 5 bases, 7 bases remained unmatched. The V gene's germline CDR1 is SGDLS and CDR2 YYNGEE. The CDR3 runs to 15 residues. The CDR3 loop is CASSVALGGGETQYF. CDR3 sequence (DNA): TGTGCCAGCAGCGTAGCACTAGGGGGCGGTGAGACCCAGTACTTC.

The gene calls are TRBV10-3 and TRBJ1-2; 8 nucleotides align to TRBD1. The CDR3 totals 14 residues. V dropped 5 bases and J dropped 0; count of bases not matched to a gene: 2. CDR1 and CDR2 from the germline V gene are ENHRY and SYGVKD. Here the CDR3 reads CAISLDRANYGYTF. The DNA of the CDR3 is TGTGCCATCAGTCTGGACAGGGCTAACTATGGCTACACCTTC.

In this sample, this clone turned up once. V gene TRBV7-8 combines with J gene TRBJ1-4, with D unresolved. V gave up 3 bases and J gave up 7 bases, with 15 bases separating them. This CDR3 is built from 15 residues. Germline CDR1 and CDR2: SGHVS and FQNEAQ. In DNA, the CDR3 is TGTGCCAGCAGCTTGAAGTTCGGGGTTGCTGAAAAACTGTTTTTT. It codes for CASSLKFGVAEKLFF.

The genes are TRBV6-5 and TRBJ2-7; possibly TRBD2 for D (6 bases). Trimming took off 7 bases at V and 0 bases at J, with 16 bases between the two ends. Germline CDR1 reads MNHEY; CDR2 reads SVGAGI. This CDR3 has 15 residues. The CDR3 coding sequence is TGTGCCAGCAAGTACGCCCGGGGGTACTCCTACGAGCAGTACTTC. Its protein is CASKYARGYSYEQYF.

The rearrangement links TRBV27 to TRBJ2-6; 11 positions agree with TRBD2. The CDR3 consists of 18 residues. V shed 3 bases, J shed 0 bases, and the junction held 4 bases outside the gene matches. CDR1 is MNHEY, CDR2 SMNVEV, per germline (reference sequence). The CDR3 nucleotides are TGTGCCAGCAGTTTTTTTAGCGGGGGGGGCTCTGGGGCCAACGTCCTGACTTTC. It codes for CASSFFSGGGSGANVLTF.

This clone came up once. The rearrangement links TRBV5-4 to TRBJ2-7; 9 nucleotides align to TRBD2. J was trimmed by 3 bases and V by 3 bases; bases with no gene match: 4. CDR1 is SGHNT, CDR2 YYREEE, per germline (reference sequence). The length of the CDR3 is 14 residues. CDR3 DNA sequence: TGTGCCAGCAGCTCTTTAGCGGGGGACTACGAGCAGTACTTC. The encoded protein is CASSSLAGDYEQYF.

The V gene is TRBV5-5, the J gene TRBJ1-5, with 7 positions matching TRBD1. CDR1 SGHKS and CDR2 YYEKEE come from the germline V gene (reference sequence). The J segment lost 5 bases and the V segment lost 6 bases, leaving 8 bases of the junction unmatched. The CDR3 runs to 14 residues. The CDR3 DNA sequence: TGTGCCAGCAACACCGGGACAGCAGATCAGCCCCAGCATTTT. This sequence encodes CASNTGTADQPQHF. Drawing the rest from reference TRBV5-5 and TRBJ1-5, the complete variable domain is DAGVTQSPTHLIKTRGQQVTLRCSPISGHKSVSWYQQVLGQGPQFIFQYYEKEERGRGNFPDRFSARQFPNYSSELNVNALLLGDSALYLCASNTGTADQPQHFGDGTRLSIL.

CDR3: CASRTGTANTGELFF. In DNA, the CDR3 is TGTGCCAGCAGGACCGGGACAGCGAACACCGGGGAGCTGTTTTTT. V and J are TRBV6-1 and TRBJ2-2, with 7 nucleotides matching TRBD1. With V trimmed by 6 bases and J by 0 bases, 4 bases remained unmatched. Germline loops: CDR1 MNHNS, CDR2 SASEGT. The CDR3 loop spans 15 amino acids.

The chain uses TRBV4-2 and TRBJ2-1; 11 nucleotides align to TRBD2. The J segment lost 7 bases and the V segment lost 5 bases, leaving 10 bases of the junction unmatched. Germline V gene data show CDR1 as LGHNA and CDR2 as YNFKEQ. The CDR3 runs 16 residues. CDR3 in amino acids: CASSYLAGGAGNEQFF. The CDR3 DNA sequence: TGTGCCAGCAGCTACCTAGCGGGGGGAGCGGGTAATGAGCAGTTCTTC.

The rearrangement uses TRBV9 and TRBJ1-2; a weak D match, TRBD1 (6 bases). Trimming cost V 4 bases and J 3 bases, with 13 bases left between them. Germline V lookup: CDR1 SGDLS, CDR2 YYNGEE. This CDR3 has 14 amino acids. In DNA, the CDR3 is TGTGCCAGCAGCCGGGGGGGCGCGGACTATGGCTACACCTTC. This translates into CASSRGGADYGYTF.

The chain is built from TRBV4-2 and TRBJ2-6, with D unclear. This CDR3 is built from 13 residues. Trimming left V 4 bases short and J 12 bases short, with 13 bases between. Germline V gene sequence: CDR1 LGHNA, CDR2 YNFKEQ. CDR3 loop: CASSPYETPVLTF. The DNA for the CDR3 is TGTGCCAGCAGCCCATACGAGACACCCGTCCTGACTTTC.

The chain links TRBV4-1 to TRBJ2-2; tentatively, D is TRBD1 (6 bases). The CDR3 runs 15 residues. Trimming cost V 2 bases and J 4 bases, with 11 bases left between them. The V gene's germline CDR1 is MGHRA and CDR2 YSYEKL. The CDR3 DNA is TGCGCCAGCAGCCAACGGCAGGACAGCACCGGGGAGCTGTTTTTT. Its translation is CASSQRQDSTGELFF.

This clone showed up just a few times. CDR3 in DNA: TGTGCCAGCAGCTTGGCCCAAGGGGGCGCAGACTATGGCTACACCTTC. Amino acid sequence: CASSLAQGGADYGYTF. J is TRBJ1-2 and V is TRBV5-6, with 7 bases aligning to TRBD1. Trimming cost V 0 bases and J 3 bases; bases outside gene matches: 8. CDR1 SGHDT and CDR2 YYEEEE come from the germline V gene. The CDR3 contains 16 residues.

The J gene is TRBJ2-5, the V gene TRBV13; TRBD1 matches at 8 bases. TRBJ2-7 explains the end of the DNA better; the J call may be wrong. Germline CDR1 and CDR2: PRHDT and FYEKMQ (reference sequence). This CDR3 comprises 13 residues. The CDR3 protein is CASSPWTGNEQYF. DNA of the CDR3: TGTGCCAGCAGCCCGTGGACAGGGAACGAGCAGTACTTC.

The rearrangement links TRBV5-4 to TRBJ2-5; 16 bases align to TRBD2. CDR1 and CDR2 (germline): SGHNT, YYREEE (reference sequence). CDR3 length: 17 residues. Losses at the gene ends were 4 bases for V and 5 bases for J; bases not matched to a gene: 8. CDR3 sequence reads: CASSPGTSGGAWETQYF. The CDR3 nucleotides are TGTGCCAGCAGCCCCGGGACTAGCGGGGGGGCGTGGGAGACCCAGTACTTC.

This clone was counted a few times. This sequence joins TRBV12-5 and TRBJ1-1; D gene ambiguous. Looked up from germline, CDR1 is LGHNT and CDR2 is FRNRAP. This CDR3 has 13 amino acids. V lost 6 bases, J lost 2 bases, and 10 bases lay in between. This CDR3 reads CASGSEYNTEAFF. The CDR3 DNA is TGTGCTAGTGGCTCGGAGTATAACACTGAAGCTTTCTTT.

The chain has TRBV7-3 and TRBJ2-3, with 8 bases fitting TRBD2. Per germline, CDR1 SGHTA and CDR2 FQGTGA. J gave up 3 bases and V 8 bases, and 4 bases lay outside the gene matches. The CDR3 consists of 13 residues. The chain's CDR3 is CASRGGQTDTQYF. Here the CDR3 DNA reads TGTGCCAGCCGGGGGGGGCAGACAGATACGCAGTATTTT.

The chain uses TRBV15 and TRBJ2-5, with 7 bases identical to TRBD2. With 2 bases clipped from V and 1 base from J, the junction kept 1 base outside the gene matches. The CDR3 runs 14 residues. Germline CDR1 and CDR2: LNHNV and YYDKDF (reference sequence). This CDR3 is CATSRTSVQETQYF. CDR3 sequence (DNA): TGTGCCACCAGCAGAACTAGCGTCCAAGAGACCCAGTACTTC.

V is TRBV6-5 and J is TRBJ2-3; 7 bases map to TRBD2. The V segment lost 5 bases and the J segment 6 bases; nucleotides outside the gene matches: 8. This CDR3 comprises 14 residues. Germline CDR1 MNHEY, CDR2 SVGAGI. The chain's CDR3 is CASSLPGGVDTQYF. In nucleotides, the CDR3 is TGTGCCAGCAGTCTGCCGGGGGGTGTTGATACGCAGTATTTT.

The gene calls are TRBV18 and TRBJ2-7; TRBD1 agrees at 7 bases. V trimming: 5 bases; J trimming: 1 base; junction bases outside the gene matches: 11. CDR3 size: 16 residues. In germline, CDR1 is KGHSH, CDR2 LQKENI. The CDR3 is CASSRAPGGISYEQYF. CDR3 bases: TGTGCCAGCTCAAGGGCCCCAGGGGGTATTTCCTACGAGCAGTACTTC.

The chain employs TRBV4-2 and TRBJ2-3; 10 bases match TRBD2. This CDR3 spans 18 amino acids. The V gene's germline CDR1 is LGHNA and CDR2 YNFKEQ. V lost 6 bases, J lost 5 bases, and 17 bases stayed unmatched. The CDR3 nucleotides read TGTGCCAGCAGTCCCAGGGGAATAAGCGGGGGGGCCGGAGATACGCAGTATTTT. Translated: CASSPRGISGGAGDTQYF.

The chain uses TRBV29-1 and TRBJ1-2; D gene unclear. V lost 3 bases, J lost 3 bases, and 11 bases lay in between. Germline V CDR1 and CDR2: SQVTM, ANQGSEA. The CDR3 covers 13 residues. CDR3 sequence (DNA): TGCAGCGTTGACGTCCGCGAGGACTATGGCTACACCTTC. Encoded protein: CSVDVREDYGYTF. The variable domain in full, completed from reference TRBV29-1 and TRBJ1-2, reads SAVISQKPSRDICQRGTSLTIQCQVDSQVTMMFWYRQQPGQSLTLIATANQGSEATYESGFVIDKFPISRPNLTFSTLTVSNMSPEDSSIYLCSVDVREDYGYTFGSGTRLTVV.